Described below is a single T cell receptor (beta chain) sequence and its context. V gave up 1 base and J gave up 1 base; unmatched junction bases: 5. Germline V gene lookup returns CDR1 MGHRA and CDR2 YSYEKL. The CDR3 length is 17 residues. Per the study methods: Amplifying reference gene primers gave estimates of nucleated cell counts. Data came from immunoSEQ multiplex PCR; TCRdb stores just in-frame clones and leaves some out. Clone size and the V and J calls come from that table; the DNA yielded D and trimming. Among 200,000 to 250,000 clones listed, 84% were seen once. This entry is derived from a study of blood T cell repertoires in COVID-19. About the study: COVID-19 samples from acute and convalescent phases originated in the United States, Italy and Spain. In each case, the material was cDNA or gDNA derived from T cells, B-cell-depleted T cells, or PBMCs.

This clonotype was obtained from a human donor in a cohort sampled during active COVID-19. The rearrangement joins TRBV4-1 to TRBJ2-7, with TRBD2 identical over 12 bases. The specimen was peripheral blood. The CDR3 region is CASSQALTSGRSYEQYF. In DNA, the CDR3 is TGCGCCAGCAGCCAAGCCTTGACTAGCGGGAGATCCTACGAGCAGTACTTC.